A selection of T cell receptor beta chains follows, all from one sample in a study of control samples from healthy donors and cancer patients. Produced via immunoSEQ multiplex PCR; TCRdb's table is partial and in-frame only. The data contain around 93,000 clones, about 91% of them singletons. Source material: blood. Receptor source: a man aged 25 to 40 in good health. Each CDR3 is given with its conserved first and last residue. The D gene is left open where the match is weak.

D gene | J gene | V gene | CDR3 DNA | CDR3 protein
TRBD1 | TRBJ1-1 | TRBV24-1 | TGTGCCACCAGTGAGGGCAGGGGGACTGAAGCTTTCTTT | CATSEGRGTEAFF
TRBD2 | TRBJ2-5 | TRBV6-4 | TGTGCCAGCAGTGAATCGGCGGGAGGGCGAGAGACCCAGTACTTC | CASSESAGGRETQYF
NA | TRBJ2-7 | TRBV6-2/TRBV6-3 | TGTGCCAGCAGTTACCCAGGGACGGTCTACGAGCAGTACTTC | CASSYPGTVYEQYF
NA | TRBJ2-7 | TRBV3-1/TRBV3-2 | TGTGCCAGCAGCCAAGCCTACTACGAGCAGTACTTC | CASSQAYYEQYF
TRBD2 | TRBJ2-1 | TRBV14 | TGTGCCAGCAGCCGTGCGGGAGGGTTTAGCAGTTACAATGAGCAGTTCTTC | CASSRAGGFSSYNEQFF
NA | TRBJ2-1 | TRBV7-9 | TGTGCCAGCAGCTTACAACCTACGGCATATGAGCAGTTCTTC | CASSLQPTAYEQFF
NA | TRBJ2-5 | TRBV2 | TGTGCCAGCAGTGCCCACTCCCAAGAGACCCAGTACTTC | CASSAHSQETQYF
NA | TRBJ1-5 | TRBV27 | TGTGCCAGCAGTCTAATGGGGGGAAAAAGCAATCAGCCCCAGCATTTT | CASSLMGGKSNQPQHF
TRBD2 | TRBJ2-7 | TRBV5-4 | TGTGCCAGCAGCTTTACTAGCGGGAGGTCTGGCGAGCAGTACTTC | CASSFTSGRSGEQYF
NA | TRBJ1-1 | TRBV6-5 | TGTGCCAGCAGTTACTCAGCAAACACTGAAGCTTTCTTT | CASSYSANTEAFF